The rows below give T cell receptor beta chains drawn from one sample of a study of graft-versus-host responses after intestinal transplantation. No cognate antigen is known for these TCRs. TCRdb keeps only in-frame clones here, not all; method: immunoSEQ multiplex PCR. The top ten hold roughly 0.2% of the sample, which has more than 95,000 clones, approximately 90% seen once. This material consisted of unstimulated CD4+ T cells sorted from spleen or lymph node cells, taken before intestinal transplant. The source is a human donor who received an intestinal transplant. Each CDR3 is given with its conserved first and last residue. The order of the fields is V gene, D gene, clone size, J gene, CDR3 DNA, CDR3 protein. D genes are given only for firm matches. Only some rows state a clone size, as once, few, many or a class for expanded clones.

V gene: TRBV21-1; D gene: -; clone size: -; J gene: TRBJ1-1; CDR3 DNA: TGTGCCAGCAGCAAAGCGGTACAGGGAGACACTGAAGCTTTCTTT; CDR3 protein: CASSKAVQGDTEAFF
V gene: TRBV7-2; D gene: TRBD2; clone size: -; J gene: TRBJ2-7; CDR3 DNA: TGTGCCAGCAGCTTAATAGCGGGAGGGACTTTACTACAGGAGCAGTACTTC; CDR3 protein: CASSLIAGGTLLQEQYF
V gene: TRBV19; D gene: TRBD1; clone size: once; J gene: TRBJ1-4; CDR3 DNA: TGTGCCAGTAGTCAGGGGGCAGGGGAAAAACTGTTTTTT; CDR3 protein: CASSQGAGEKLFF
V gene: TRBV27; D gene: -; clone size: -; J gene: TRBJ1-3; CDR3 DNA: TGTGCCAGCAGTTCAGGGGGAAACACCATATATTTT; CDR3 protein: CASSSGGNTIYF
V gene: TRBV2; D gene: TRBD1; clone size: once; J gene: TRBJ2-7; CDR3 DNA: TGTGCCAGCGGGCTTTCCGGGACAGGGGACTACGAGCAGTACTTC; CDR3 protein: CASGLSGTGDYEQYF
V gene: TRBV19; D gene: TRBD1; clone size: -; J gene: TRBJ1-5; CDR3 DNA: TGTGCCAGTAGTAGTGACAGGGGGGTCAATCAGCCCCAGCATTTT; CDR3 protein: CASSSDRGVNQPQHF
V gene: TRBV5-4; D gene: TRBD2; clone size: -; J gene: TRBJ2-7; CDR3 DNA: TGTGCCAGCAGCTTTAGCGGGAGCGGTCGGTACGAGCAGTACTTC; CDR3 protein: CASSFSGSGRYEQYF
V gene: TRBV6-5; D gene: TRBD1; clone size: -; J gene: TRBJ1-2; CDR3 DNA: TGTGCCAGTCGAGACAGGGACCACTATGGCTACACCTTC; CDR3 protein: CASRDRDHYGYTF
V gene: TRBV19; D gene: TRBD2; clone size: once; J gene: TRBJ2-1; CDR3 DNA: TGTGCCAGTAGTATGCTTAGCGGGAGAAATGAGCAGTTCTTC; CDR3 protein: CASSMLSGRNEQFF
V gene: TRBV28; D gene: -; clone size: -; J gene: TRBJ1-2; CDR3 DNA: TGTGCCAGCAGCCCCTGGGGAGAAACTAACTATGGCTACACCTTC; CDR3 protein: CASSPWGETNYGYTF
V gene: TRBV7-2; D gene: TRBD1; clone size: -; J gene: TRBJ2-3; CDR3 DNA: TGTGCCAGCAGCCTGATCTCGGACAGGGGCGTTAGGGATACGCAGTATTTT; CDR3 protein: CASSLISDRGVRDTQYF
V gene: TRBV7-3; D gene: TRBD2; clone size: -; J gene: TRBJ2-1; CDR3 DNA: TGTGCCAGCAGCTTTGGTAGCGGGAGGCATGAAGGTGGGTACAATGAGCAGTTCTTC; CDR3 protein: CASSFGSGRHEGGYNEQFF
V gene: TRBV25-1; D gene: -; clone size: -; J gene: TRBJ1-4; CDR3 DNA: TGTGCCAGCATGGACACCACTAATGAAAAACTGTTTTTT; CDR3 protein: CASMDTTNEKLFF
V gene: TRBV6-6; D gene: -; clone size: -; J gene: TRBJ1-6; CDR3 DNA: TGTGCCAGCAGTTACTCGAGGAGCTCCTATAATTCACCCCTCCACTTT; CDR3 protein: CASSYSRSSYNSPLHF
V gene: TRBV6-5; D gene: -; clone size: -; J gene: TRBJ2-6; CDR3 DNA: TGTGCCAGCAGTTATCAGTACTCTGGGGCCAACGTCCTGACTTTC; CDR3 protein: CASSYQYSGANVLTF
V gene: TRBV7-2; D gene: -; clone size: -; J gene: TRBJ2-7; CDR3 DNA: TGTGCCAGCAGCTTCGGAAGACTCACCTACGAGCAGTACTTC; CDR3 protein: CASSFGRLTYEQYF
V gene: TRBV2; D gene: -; clone size: -; J gene: TRBJ2-5; CDR3 DNA: TGTGCCAGCATCGGCCGGGATCACCAAGAGACCCAGTACTTC; CDR3 protein: CASIGRDHQETQYF
V gene: TRBV5-8; D gene: TRBD1; clone size: -; J gene: TRBJ1-5; CDR3 DNA: TGTGCCAGCAGCTTAGGACAGGGGACAATGAATCAGCCCCAGCATTTT; CDR3 protein: CASSLGQGTMNQPQHF
V gene: TRBV5-1; D gene: -; clone size: -; J gene: TRBJ2-3; CDR3 DNA: TGCGCCAGCAGCTTGGCCTTACGGGTCGGAGGAGCAGATACGCAGTATTTT; CDR3 protein: CASSLALRVGGADTQYF
V gene: TRBV18; D gene: TRBD1; clone size: once; J gene: TRBJ2-7; CDR3 DNA: TGTGCCAGCTCACCGGGGACAGACAGCTCCTACGAGCAGTACTTC; CDR3 protein: CASSPGTDSSYEQYF
V gene: TRBV30; D gene: TRBD1; clone size: once; J gene: TRBJ1-2; CDR3 DNA: TGTGCCTGGAGCACCATTCTCGACAGGGTCGGCCACACCTTC; CDR3 protein: CAWSTILDRVGHTF
V gene: TRBV6-5; D gene: -; clone size: -; J gene: TRBJ2-7; CDR3 DNA: TGTGCCAGCAGTAAAACCCCCGGCGAGCAGTACTTC; CDR3 protein: CASSKTPGEQYF
V gene: TRBV5-1; D gene: TRBD1; clone size: -; J gene: TRBJ2-3; CDR3 DNA: TGCGCCAGCAGCCCCGGCGGACAGGGTAAGGCAGATACGCAGTATTTT; CDR3 protein: CASSPGGQGKADTQYF
V gene: TRBV9; D gene: -; clone size: -; J gene: TRBJ2-2; CDR3 DNA: TGTGCCAGCGCACCGGGGTTTAGCTCCGGGGAGCTGTTTTTT; CDR3 protein: CASAPGFSSGELFF
V gene: TRBV7-8; D gene: -; clone size: -; J gene: TRBJ1-1; CDR3 DNA: TGTGCCAGCAGCCAGATCACTGAAGCTTTCTTT; CDR3 protein: CASSQITEAFF
V gene: TRBV11-2; D gene: TRBD1; clone size: -; J gene: TRBJ2-7; CDR3 DNA: TGTGCCAGCAGCTTAGCCCGAGGAGGACAGGGATACGAGCAGTACTTC; CDR3 protein: CASSLARGGQGYEQYF